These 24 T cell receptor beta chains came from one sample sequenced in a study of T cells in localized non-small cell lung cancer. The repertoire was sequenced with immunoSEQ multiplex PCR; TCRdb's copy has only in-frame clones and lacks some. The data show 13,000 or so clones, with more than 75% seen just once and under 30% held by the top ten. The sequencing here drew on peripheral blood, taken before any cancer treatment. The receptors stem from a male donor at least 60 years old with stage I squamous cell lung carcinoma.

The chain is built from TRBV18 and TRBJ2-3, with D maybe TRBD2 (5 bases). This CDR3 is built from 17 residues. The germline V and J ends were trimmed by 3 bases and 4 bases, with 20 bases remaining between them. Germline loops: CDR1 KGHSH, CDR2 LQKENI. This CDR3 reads CASSPTRGQRGPDTQYF. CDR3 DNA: TGTGCCAGCTCACCTACCAGAGGGCAACGTGGCCCAGATACGCAGTATTTT.

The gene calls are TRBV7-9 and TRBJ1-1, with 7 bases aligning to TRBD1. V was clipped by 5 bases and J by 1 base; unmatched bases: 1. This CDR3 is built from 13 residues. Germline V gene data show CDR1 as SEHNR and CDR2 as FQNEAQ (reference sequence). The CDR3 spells CASSRTGNTEAFF. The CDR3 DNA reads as TGTGCCAGCAGCAGGACAGGGAACACTGAAGCTTTCTTT.

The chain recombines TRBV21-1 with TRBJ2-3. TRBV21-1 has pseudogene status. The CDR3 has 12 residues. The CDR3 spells CASSKATDTQYF. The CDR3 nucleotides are TGTGCCAGCAGCAAAGCCACAGATACGCAGTATTTT.

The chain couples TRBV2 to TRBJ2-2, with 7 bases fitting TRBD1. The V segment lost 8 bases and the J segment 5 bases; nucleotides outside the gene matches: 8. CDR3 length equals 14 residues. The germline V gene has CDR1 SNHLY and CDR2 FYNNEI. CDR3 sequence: CASVGQAGTGELFF. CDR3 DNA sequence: TGTGCCAGCGTCGGACAGGCTGGGACCGGGGAGCTGTTTTTT.

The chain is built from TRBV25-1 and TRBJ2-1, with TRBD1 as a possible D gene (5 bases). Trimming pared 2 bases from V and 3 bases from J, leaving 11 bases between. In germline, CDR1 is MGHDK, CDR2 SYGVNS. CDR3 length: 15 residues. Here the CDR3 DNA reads TGTGCCAGCAGTGAACGCAGGACATACTACAATGAGCAGTTCTTC. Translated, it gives CASSERRTYYNEQFF.

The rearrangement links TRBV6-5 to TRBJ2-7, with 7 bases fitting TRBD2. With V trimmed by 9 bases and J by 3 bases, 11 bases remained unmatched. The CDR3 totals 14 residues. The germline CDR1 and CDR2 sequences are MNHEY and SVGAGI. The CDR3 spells CASLRERGGYEQYF. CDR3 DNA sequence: TGTGCCAGTTTAAGGGAGCGGGGTGGCTACGAGCAGTACTTC.

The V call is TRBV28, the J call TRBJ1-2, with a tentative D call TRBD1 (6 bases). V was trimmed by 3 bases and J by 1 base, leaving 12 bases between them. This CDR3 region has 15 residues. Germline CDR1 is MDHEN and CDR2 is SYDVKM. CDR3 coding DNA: TGTGCCAGCAGTTTCTCTGGGGGCAGTAACTATGGCTACACCTTC. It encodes CASSFSGGSNYGYTF.

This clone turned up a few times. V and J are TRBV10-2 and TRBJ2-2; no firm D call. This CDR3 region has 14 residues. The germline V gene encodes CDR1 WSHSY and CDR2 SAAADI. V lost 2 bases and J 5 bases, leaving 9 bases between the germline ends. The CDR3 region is CASSEGWRTGELFF. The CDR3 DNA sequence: TGCGCCAGCAGTGAGGGGTGGCGGACCGGGGAGCTGTTTTTT.

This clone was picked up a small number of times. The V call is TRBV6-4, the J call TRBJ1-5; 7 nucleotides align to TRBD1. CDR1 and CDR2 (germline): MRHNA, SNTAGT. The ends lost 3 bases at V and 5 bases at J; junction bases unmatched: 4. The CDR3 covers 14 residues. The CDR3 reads CASSDFTGDQPQHF. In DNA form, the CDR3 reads TGTGCCAGCAGTGATTTTACAGGGGATCAGCCCCAGCATTTT.

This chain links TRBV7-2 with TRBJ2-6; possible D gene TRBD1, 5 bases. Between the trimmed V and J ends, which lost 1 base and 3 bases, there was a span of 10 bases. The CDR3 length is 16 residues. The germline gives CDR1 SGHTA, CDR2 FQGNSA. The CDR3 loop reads CASSLGGGVGANVLTF. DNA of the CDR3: TGTGCCAGCAGCTTAGGGGGCGGTGTTGGGGCCAACGTCCTGACTTTC.

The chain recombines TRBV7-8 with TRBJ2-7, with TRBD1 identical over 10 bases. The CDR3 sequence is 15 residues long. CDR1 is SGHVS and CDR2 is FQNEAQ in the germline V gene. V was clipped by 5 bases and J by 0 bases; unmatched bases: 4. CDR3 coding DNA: TGTGCCAGCAGCCATCGGACAGGGGGCTCCTACGAGCAGTACTTC. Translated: CASSHRTGGSYEQYF. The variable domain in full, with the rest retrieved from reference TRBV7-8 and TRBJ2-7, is GAGVSQSPRYKVAKRGQDVALRCDPISGHVSLFWYQQALGQGPEFLTYFQNEAQLDKSGLPSDRFFAERPEGSVSTLKIQRTQQEDSAVYLCASSHRTGGSYEQYFGPGTRLTVT.

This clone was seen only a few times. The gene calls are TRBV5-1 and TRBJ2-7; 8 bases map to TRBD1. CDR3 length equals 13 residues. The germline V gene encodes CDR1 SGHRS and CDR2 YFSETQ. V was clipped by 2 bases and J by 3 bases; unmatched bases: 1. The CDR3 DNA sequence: TGCGCCAGCAGCTTCGGGACAGGCTACGAGCAGTACTTC. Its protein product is CASSFGTGYEQYF.

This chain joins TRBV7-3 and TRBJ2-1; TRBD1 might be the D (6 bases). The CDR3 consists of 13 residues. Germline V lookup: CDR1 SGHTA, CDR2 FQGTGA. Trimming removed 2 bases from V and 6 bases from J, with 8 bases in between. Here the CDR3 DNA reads TGTGCCAGCAGCTTATTCAGGGGCAATGAGCAGTTCTTC. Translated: CASSLFRGNEQFF. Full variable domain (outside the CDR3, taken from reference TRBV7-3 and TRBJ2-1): GAGVSQTPSNKVTEKGKYVELRCDPISGHTALYWYRQSLGQGPEFLIYFQGTGAADDSGLPNDRFFAVRPEGSVSTLKIQRTERGDSAVYLCASSLFRGNEQFFGPGTRLTVL.

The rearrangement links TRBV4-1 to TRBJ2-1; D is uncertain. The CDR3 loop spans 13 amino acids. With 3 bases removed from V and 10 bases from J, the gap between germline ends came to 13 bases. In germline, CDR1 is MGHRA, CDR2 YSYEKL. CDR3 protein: CASSHRAAGEQFF. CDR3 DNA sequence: TGCGCCAGCAGCCACCGAGCCGCCGGGGAGCAGTTCTTC.

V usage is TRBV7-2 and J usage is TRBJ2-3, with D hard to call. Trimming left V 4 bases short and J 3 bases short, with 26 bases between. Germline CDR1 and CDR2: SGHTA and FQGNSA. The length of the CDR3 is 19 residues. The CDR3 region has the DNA TGTGCCAGCAGCTCAGAGCGCAGTGTTTACAGCACTCCTACAGATACGCAGTATTTT. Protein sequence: CASSSERSVYSTPTDTQYF. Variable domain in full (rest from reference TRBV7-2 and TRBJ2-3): GAGVSQSPSNKVTEKGKDVELRCDPISGHTALYWYRQSLGQGLEFLIYFQGNSAPDKSGLPSDRFSAERTGGSVSTLTIQRTQQEDSAVYLCASSSERSVYSTPTDTQYFGPGTRLTVL.

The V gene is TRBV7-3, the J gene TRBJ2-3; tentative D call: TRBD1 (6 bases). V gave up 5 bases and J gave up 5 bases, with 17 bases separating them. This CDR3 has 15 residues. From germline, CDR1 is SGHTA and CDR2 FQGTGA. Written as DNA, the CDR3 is TGTGCCAGCAGCCCGCAAGCTAGGGGACAAGATACGCAGTATTTT. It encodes CASSPQARGQDTQYF.

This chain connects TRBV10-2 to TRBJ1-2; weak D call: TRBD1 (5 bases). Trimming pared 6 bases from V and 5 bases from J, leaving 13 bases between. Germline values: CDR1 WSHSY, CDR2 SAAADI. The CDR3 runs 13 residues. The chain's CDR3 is CASSLGARYGYTF. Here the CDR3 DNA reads TGCGCCAGCAGCCTAGGGGCCCGATATGGCTACACCTTC.

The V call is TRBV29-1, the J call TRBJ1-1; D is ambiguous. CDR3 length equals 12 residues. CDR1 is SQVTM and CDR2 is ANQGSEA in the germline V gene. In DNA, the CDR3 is TGCAGTATAGGAGAGAGGAACACTGAAGCTTTCTTT. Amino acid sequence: CSIGERNTEAFF. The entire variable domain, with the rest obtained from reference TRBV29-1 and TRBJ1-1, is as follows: SAVISQKPSRDICQRGTSLTIQCQVDSQVTMMFWYRQQPGQSLTLIATANQGSEATYESGFVIDKFPISRPNLTFSTLTVSNMSPEDSSIYLCSIGERNTEAFFGQGTRLTVV.

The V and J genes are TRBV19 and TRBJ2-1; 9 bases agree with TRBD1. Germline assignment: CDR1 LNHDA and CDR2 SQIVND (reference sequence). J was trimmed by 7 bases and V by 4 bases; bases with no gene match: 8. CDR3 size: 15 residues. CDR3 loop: CASSSMTGGRNEQFF. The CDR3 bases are TGTGCCAGTAGTAGCATGACAGGGGGTCGGAATGAGCAGTTCTTC.

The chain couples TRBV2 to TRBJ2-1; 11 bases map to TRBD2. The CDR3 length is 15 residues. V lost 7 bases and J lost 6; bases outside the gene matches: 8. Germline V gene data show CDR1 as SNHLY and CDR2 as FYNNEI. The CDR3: CASKPTSGSFNEQFF. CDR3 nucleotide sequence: TGTGCCAGCAAGCCCACTAGCGGGAGTTTCAATGAGCAGTTCTTC.

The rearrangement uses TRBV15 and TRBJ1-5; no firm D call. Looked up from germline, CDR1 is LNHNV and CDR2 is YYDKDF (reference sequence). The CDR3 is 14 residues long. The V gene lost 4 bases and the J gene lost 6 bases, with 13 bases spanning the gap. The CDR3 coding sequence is TGTGCCACCAGCATACAGAATCCGGGTCAGCCCCAGCATTTT. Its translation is CATSIQNPGQPQHF.

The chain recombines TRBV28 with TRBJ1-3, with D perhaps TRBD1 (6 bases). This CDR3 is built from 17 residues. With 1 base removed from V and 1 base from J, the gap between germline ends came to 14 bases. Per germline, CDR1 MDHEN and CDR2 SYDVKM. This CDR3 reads CASSLLSGVESGNTIYF. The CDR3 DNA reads TGTGCCAGCAGTTTATTGTCAGGGGTCGAGTCTGGAAACACCATATATTTT. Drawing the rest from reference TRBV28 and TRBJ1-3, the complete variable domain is DVKVTQSSRYLVKRTGEKVFLECVQDMDHENMFWYRQDPGLGLRLIYFSYDVKMKEKGDIPEGYSVSREKKERFSLILESASTNQTSMYLCASSLLSGVESGNTIYFGEGSWLTVV.

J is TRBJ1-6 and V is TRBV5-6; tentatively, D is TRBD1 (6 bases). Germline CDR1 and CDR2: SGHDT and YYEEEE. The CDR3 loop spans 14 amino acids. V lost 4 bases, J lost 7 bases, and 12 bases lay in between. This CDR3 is CASSPRRGNSPLHF. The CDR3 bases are TGTGCCAGCAGCCCGCGAAGGGGGAATTCACCCCTCCACTTT. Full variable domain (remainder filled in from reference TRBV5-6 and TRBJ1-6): DAGVTQSPTHLIKTRGQQVTLRCSPKSGHDTVSWYQQALGQGPQFIFQYYEEEERQRGNFPDRFSGHQFPNYSSELNVNALLLGDSALYLCASSPRRGNSPLHFGNGTRLTVT.

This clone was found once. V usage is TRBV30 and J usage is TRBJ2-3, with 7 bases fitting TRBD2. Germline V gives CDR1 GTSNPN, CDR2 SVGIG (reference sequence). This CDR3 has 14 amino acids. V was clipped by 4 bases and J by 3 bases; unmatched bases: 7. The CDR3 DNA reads TGTGCCTGGATATTAGAGCGGGGAACAGATACGCAGTATTTT. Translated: CAWILERGTDTQYF.